This T cell receptor beta chain was identified in a study of blood T cell repertoires in COVID-19. Study details: The United States, Italy and Spain provided the acute and convalescent COVID-19 samples. PBMCs, B-cell-depleted T cells, or T cells were the source of the cDNA or gDNA that made up the material.

V was trimmed by 5 bases and J by 5 bases, leaving 15 bases between them. The CDR3 contains 14 residues. The V gene's germline CDR1 is SGHNT and CDR2 YENEEA. There are a few counts of this clone. Donors were grouped by their self-reported clinical history. Original processing methods: Counts of nucleated cells, estimated from reference gene primer amplification, were obtained. Produced via immunoSEQ multiplex PCR; TCRdb's table is partial and in-frame only. That table gives V, J and clone size, and the DNA gave D and trimming. Of 200,000 to 250,000 clones listed, roughly 84% are singletons. Sample: PBMCs or T cells enriched from blood (not recorded which). This sequence originates from a middle-aged woman who had recovered from COVID-19. This chain connects TRBV11-3 to TRBJ2-5; a possible D gene is TRBD2 (6 bases). CDR3 DNA: TGTGCCAGCAGCCTACGGGGGAGCGGGGAGACCCAGTACTTC. It translates to CASSLRGSGETQYF. Together with reference TRBV11-3 and TRBJ2-5, the CDR3 gives the full variable domain: EAGVVQSPRYKIIEKKQPVAFWCNPISGHNTLYWYLQNLGQGPELLIRYENEEAVDDSQLPKDRFSAERLKGVDSTLKIQPAELGDSAVYLCASSLRGSGETQYFGPGTRLLVL.